This entry lists 4 T cell receptor beta chains sequenced from one sample in a study of cytomegalovirus exposure and HLA in healthy donors. The primer mix had 60 Vbeta and 13 Jbeta primers. Some clones are missing from TCRdb's copy, which holds only in-frame ones; the method was immunoSEQ multiplex PCR. The sample carries some 95,000 clones, around 73% recorded once. The sample taken for sequencing was PBMCs. All receptors derive from a female donor in good health and CMV-seronegative.

This chain joins TRBV9 and TRBJ2-5; 10 nucleotides match TRBD2. V shed 0 bases and J 5 bases; nucleotides not matched to a gene: 10. Germline CDR1 and CDR2: SGDLS and YYNGEE. This CDR3 has 17 amino acids. As DNA, the CDR3 is TGTGCCAGCAGCGTAGCTTCTAGCGGGAGTAGGGGGGAGACCCAGTACTTC. This encodes CASSVASSGSRGETQYF.

J is TRBJ1-1 and V is TRBV6-5; maybe TRBD1 (5 bases). From germline, CDR1 is MNHEY and CDR2 SVGAGI. The CDR3 loop spans 14 amino acids. The V end was cut by 2 bases, the J end by 1 base, with 8 bases between. The DNA of the CDR3 is TGTGCCAGCAGTTACCAAACAGGGAACACTGAAGCTTTCTTT. Translation: CASSYQTGNTEAFF.

V and J are TRBV6-6 and TRBJ2-7, with TRBD2 as a possible D gene (6 bases). Germline V gene sequence: CDR1 MNHNY, CDR2 SVGAGI (reference sequence). V was shortened by 7 bases and J by 6 bases, with 13 bases between the two germline ends. The CDR3 covers 12 residues. The DNA for the CDR3 is TGTGCCAGCACCAGACTAGGGGCCGAGCAGTACTTC. Protein: CASTRLGAEQYF.

The chain is built from TRBV5-6 and TRBJ2-5; D gene ambiguous. The V gene's germline CDR1 is SGHDT and CDR2 YYEEEE. This CDR3 is 13 amino acids long. The V gene lost 1 base and the J gene lost 2 bases, with 6 bases spanning the gap. DNA for the CDR3: TGTGCCAGCAGCTTGCAGGATCAAGAGACCCAGTACTTC. It codes for CASSLQDQETQYF.